These 10 T cell receptor beta chains originate from one sample sequenced in a study of technical replicates of blood from several donors. Assay: immunoSEQ multiplex PCR; the TCRdb copy retains only in-frame clones and omits some. This sample has 55,000 to 80,000 clones; almost 98% occur once, and the top ten carry 0.21%. Sequencing used T cells isolated from PBMCs. The receptors were sampled from a human donor in good health.

The chain couples TRBV7-9 to TRBJ1-5; D gene unclear. From germline, CDR1 is SEHNR and CDR2 FQNEAQ (reference sequence). Trimming cost V 3 bases and J 2 bases, with 5 bases left between them. This CDR3 is built from 13 residues. CDR3 protein: CASSFAGNQPQHF. As DNA, the CDR3 is TGTGCCAGCAGCTTCGCGGGCAATCAGCCCCAGCATTTT.

The chain employs TRBV5-4 and TRBJ2-7; TRBD1 matches 7 bases. The trim removed 0 bases at V and 1 base at J, leaving 4 bases unmatched. Per the germline V gene, CDR1 is SGHNT and CDR2 is YYREEE (reference sequence). The CDR3 sequence is 15 residues long. The CDR3 nucleotides are TGTGCCAGCAGCTTGGGAGCACAGGGGTCCTACGAGCAGTACTTC. This translates into CASSLGAQGSYEQYF.

The chain is built from TRBV6-5 and TRBJ1-6; D is unresolved. There are 13 residues in the CDR3. V was cut by 8 bases and J by 5 bases, with 10 bases left in between. Germline V CDR1 and CDR2: MNHEY, SVGAGI. CDR3 sequence reads: CASRPGNNSPLHF. The CDR3 DNA reads TGTGCCAGCCGGCCGGGGAATAATTCACCCCTCCACTTT.

In this sample, this clone turned up once. V is TRBV6-4 and J is TRBJ1-4, with 9 positions matching TRBD1. This CDR3 contains 18 residues. The ends lost 0 bases at V and 6 bases at J; junction bases unmatched: 11. The germline V gene encodes CDR1 MRHNA and CDR2 SNTAGT. DNA of the CDR3: TGTGCCAGCAGTGACTCCCCACACCGGGACAGGGCGGATGAAAAACTGTTTTTT. Encoded protein: CASSDSPHRDRADEKLFF.

CDR3 residues: CASSPRQGPYNEQFF. The DNA of the CDR3 is TGTGCCAGCAGTCCCCGACAGGGCCCCTACAATGAGCAGTTCTTC. V is TRBV6-4 and J is TRBJ2-1, with 7 bases matching TRBD1. The CDR3 is 15 amino acids. The V segment lost 5 bases and the J segment 2 bases; nucleotides outside the gene matches: 6. The V gene's germline CDR1 is MRHNA and CDR2 SNTAGT.

The rearrangement links TRBV4-1 to TRBJ2-1; 13 nucleotides line up with TRBD2. Germline CDR1 is MGHRA and CDR2 is YSYEKL. The CDR3 length is 18 residues. V lost 4 bases, J lost 0 bases, and 6 bases stayed unmatched. The CDR3 DNA reads as TGCGCCAGCAGCCGTGGACTAGCGGGAGCTAACTCCTACAATGAGCAGTTCTTC. It translates to CASSRGLAGANSYNEQFF.

The gene calls are TRBV27 and TRBJ2-5, with 11 bases fitting TRBD1. The ends lost 3 bases at V and 3 bases at J; junction bases unmatched: 3. The CDR3 totals 15 residues. Germline-derived CDR1 and CDR2 are MNHEY and SMNVEV (reference sequence). The CDR3 here is CASSFGTGGKETQYF. The CDR3 nucleotides are TGTGCCAGCAGTTTCGGGACAGGGGGAAAAGAGACCCAGTACTTC.

DNA of the CDR3: TGTGCCAGCAGCTTCGATCAGTTTAACGAGCAGTACTTC. Its protein product is CASSFDQFNEQYF. This rearrangement joins TRBV5-4 to TRBJ2-7, with no clear D. CDR1 SGHNT and CDR2 YYREEE come from the germline V gene (reference sequence). Trimming took 2 bases from V and 5 from J, leaving 11 bases between them. The CDR3 is 13 residues long.

The J gene is TRBJ1-1, the V gene TRBV5-6; D unresolved. The CDR3 length is 15 residues. Germline CDR1 and CDR2: SGHDT and YYEEEE. Trimming removed 0 bases at V and 1 base at J, with 10 bases between. DNA for the CDR3: TGTGCCAGCAGCTTGGGGTTCAGGAAGAACACTGAAGCTTTCTTT. Translation: CASSLGFRKNTEAFF.

The chain is built from TRBV27 and TRBJ2-7, with D perhaps TRBD2 (6 bases). V was pared by 9 bases and J by 0 bases, with 12 bases between. The germline gives CDR1 MNHEY, CDR2 SMNVEV (reference sequence). There are 13 residues in the CDR3. The CDR3 here is CASGAGSSYEQYF. CDR3 nucleotides: TGTGCCAGTGGGGCGGGGAGCTCCTACGAGCAGTACTTC.